Listed below are T cell receptor beta chains from one sample, sequenced in a study of blood T cell repertoires in COVID-19. Generated by immunoSEQ multiplex PCR, the TCRdb table keeps only in-frame clones and is missing some. The sample gives under 450,000 clones, 70% to 85% of which show up once; under 1.2% is in the top ten. Input material: peripheral blood. These receptors came from a human donor with acute or convalescent COVID-19. The donor label of this sample is uncertain. Both conserved end residues are trimmed from each CDR3.

j_call v_call cdr3_aa
TRBJ2-7 TRBV4-2 ASSQDLGFGGVVTYEQY
TRBJ1-1 TRBV18 ASSSGQIEAF
TRBJ1-1 TRBV1 TSSTGSRLNTEAF
TRBJ1-2 TRBV9 ASSVAGLSYGYT
TRBJ2-3 TRBV3-1/TRBV3-2 ASSRRGTDTQY
TRBJ2-7 TRBV28 ASSLKREQY
TRBJ2-5 TRBV27 ASSRVWRGETQY
TRBJ1-1 TRBV13 ASSPRLDRPKAF
TRBJ1-1 TRBV6-6 ATGRVQNTEAF
TRBJ2-2 TRBV2 ASRGLAGANTGELF
TRBJ2-1 TRBV5-1 ASSSSGRGYNEQF
TRBJ1-6 TRBV19 ASSRGQIYNSPLH
TRBJ1-1 TRBV12-3/TRBV12-4 ASTGTTEAF
TRBJ1-5 TRBV27 ASSEGNQPQH
TRBJ2-5 TRBV3-1/TRBV3-2 ASAVRGGRKTQETQY
TRBJ1-3 TRBV4-1 ASSQEVGGAGNTIY
TRBJ1-6 TRBV30 AWRSPPGTGKNYNSPLH
TRBJ2-5 TRBV29-1 SVGAPWDNQY
TRBJ2-7 TRBV27 ASSSLPGGSSYEQY
TRBJ2-3 TRBV27 ASSLGARGMKDTQY